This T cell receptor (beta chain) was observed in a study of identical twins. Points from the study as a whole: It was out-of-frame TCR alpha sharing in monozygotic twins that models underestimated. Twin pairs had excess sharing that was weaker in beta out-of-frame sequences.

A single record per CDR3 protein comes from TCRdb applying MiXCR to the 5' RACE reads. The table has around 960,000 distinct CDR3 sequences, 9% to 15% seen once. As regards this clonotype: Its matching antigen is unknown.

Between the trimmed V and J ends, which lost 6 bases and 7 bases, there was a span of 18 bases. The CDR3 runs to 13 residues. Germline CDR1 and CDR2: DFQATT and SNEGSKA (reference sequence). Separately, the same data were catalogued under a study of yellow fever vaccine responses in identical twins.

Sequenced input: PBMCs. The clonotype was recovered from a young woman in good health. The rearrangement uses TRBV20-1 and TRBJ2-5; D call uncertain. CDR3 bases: TGCAGTGCAATGATATCAATCGGCGGGACCCAGTACTTC. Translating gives CSAMISIGGTQYF.